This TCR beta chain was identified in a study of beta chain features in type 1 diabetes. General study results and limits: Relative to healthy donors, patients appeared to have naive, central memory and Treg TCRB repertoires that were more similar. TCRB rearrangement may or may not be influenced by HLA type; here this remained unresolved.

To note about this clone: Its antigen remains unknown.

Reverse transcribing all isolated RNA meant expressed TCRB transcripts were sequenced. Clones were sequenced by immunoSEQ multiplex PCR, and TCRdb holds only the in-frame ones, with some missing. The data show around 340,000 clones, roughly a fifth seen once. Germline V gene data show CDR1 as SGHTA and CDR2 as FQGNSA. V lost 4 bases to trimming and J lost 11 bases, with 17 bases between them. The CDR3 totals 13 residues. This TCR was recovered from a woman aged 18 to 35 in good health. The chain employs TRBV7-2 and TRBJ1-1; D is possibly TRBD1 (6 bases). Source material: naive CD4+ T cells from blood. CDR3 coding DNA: TGTGCCAGCAGCTGGGACGGAGGGGGGGAGGCTTTCTTT. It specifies CASSWDGGGEAFF.